This T cell receptor (beta chain) is from a study of identical twins (dated by TCRdb to about 2016). Describing the broader study: The study deep-sequenced TCR alpha and beta repertoires from monozygotic twins, unrelated adults of various ages and cord blood to test whether fetal clonotypes persist. To rule out contamination, the twin experiments were replicated at different times with different library preparation protocols.

Only healthy Caucasian donors were included. Three unrelated non-twin adults were additionally sequenced: a male aged 18 to 30, a male aged 50 to 60 and a female aged 50 to 60. Miltenyi CD45RO+ enrichment and human naive T-cell isolation kits were used to isolate memory (CD45RO+) and naive T cells from PBMC. Relative to germline, V is 1 base shorter and J is 6 bases shorter, with 13 bases between their ends. The CDR3 goes from the cysteine to the phenylalanine over 15 residues. Just the 45-base CDR3 DNA is kept, in frame starting at base 1. From a lookup of the germline V gene, CDR1 and CDR2 are MNHEY and SVGAGI. A word on this clonotype: Its target antigen remains unknown. The input lacks base qualities; no much larger clone sits a single base away.

The protocol used for the library was 5' RACE. The instrument was an Illumina HiSeq 2000. Template switching added a universal primer binding site, and the final cDNA carried a unique molecular identifier that allowed TCR cDNA molecules to be counted accurately. Specific primers in the conserved constant-segment region were used to synthesize first-strand cDNA for the TCR alpha and beta chains. To control for contamination, every cDNA library was double barcoded, receiving both a SMART-Mk sample barcode and Illumina barcodes. TruSeq adapter sequences, together with Illumina sample barcodes, were added in two successive PCR steps. TCR alpha and beta cDNA libraries were sequenced on the Illumina HiSeq platform with custom primers. The authors processed their data as follows. Raw reads were processed with MiGEC to extract unique molecular identifiers, and MiXCR was used to determine CDR3 positions. Recombination models were inferred per individual with the repgenHMM and IGoR tools using an EM algorithm. Shared clonotype analysis was performed with the tcR package in R, normalizing sharing by the product of cloneset sizes. Out-of-frame nonproductive sequences were analyzed to study raw recombination free of thymic and clonal selection effects. TCRdb reprocessing: public reads trimmed at Q25 with fastp, clones called with MiXCR, in-frame beta chains kept. Duplicate CDR3 protein sequences are folded into a single record with the most common DNA and genes. What appears here as the V and J calls and clone size reflects TCRdb's work, not the paper's. Counted in this sample were hundreds of thousands of distinct CDR3 sequences; around 6% of them appeared once. Clones ranked in the top ten supply 1.5% to 2% of the sample.

Findings and caveats that apply to the study as a whole: Because the same donors could not be followed over many years, the conclusions relied on cross-sectional statistical analysis. Out-of-frame TCR alpha sequences shared between twins showed an excess of low generation-probability sequences compared with coincidental sharing between unrelated individuals. Excess twin sharing in beta out-of-frame sequences was weaker because fewer shared sequences lowered the signal-to-noise ratio. Recombination models systematically underestimated out-of-frame TCR alpha sharing in monozygotic twins but agreed with sharing between unrelated individuals. Zero-insertion analyses could be partly confounded by invariant T cells such as MAIT and iNKT, though diverse VJ usage argued against such confounding for most clonotypes. Fewer insertions were carried by abundant cord blood beta clonotypes, a similar but weaker trend appeared in young adult naive repertoires, and no such trend appeared in memory repertoires.

The clonotype originates from a man aged 18 to 29 in good health. The sequence is built from TRBV6-5 and TRBJ2-4; possibly the D gene is TRBD2, per 6 matching bases. Specimen: naive T cells sorted from blood. Read against the paper, the sample's cell subset or site label means: cells isolated with a human naive T-cell isolation kit. The sequenced DNA is TGTGCCAGCAGTTACTTCTCTAGCGACAGAAACATTCAGTACTTC. Its protein is CASSYFSSDRNIQYF.